These 21 T cell receptor beta chains came from one sample sequenced in a study of CD8 T cells in Susac syndrome (dated by TCRdb to the late 2010s). The library came from the immunoSEQ multiplex PCR assay. RNA was extracted using the RNeasy kit, and roughly 0.45 to 1 ug of the RNA was reverse transcribed with random hexamers. TCRdb redid the processing of the public reads, applying fastp at Q25 and MiXCR, and retained in-frame beta chains. Here each entry gathers all rows of one CDR3 protein and keeps the most common genes and DNA. For this sample there are 160,000 or so distinct CDR3 sequences; roughly 96% appear just once. The top ten constitute 0.14% to 0.15% of the sample. Input material: CD8+ T cells from PBMCs. The receptors were gathered from a human donor with multiple sclerosis.

The rearrangement uses TRBV15 and TRBJ1-2; 9 bases map to TRBD1. Trimming took 7 bases from V and 8 from J; bases not matched to a gene: 8. Germline V gives CDR1 LNHNV, CDR2 YYDKDF (reference sequence). The CDR3 extends over 13 amino acids. CDR3 loop: CATTEDRGGGYTF. The CDR3 DNA is TGTGCCACCACCGAGGACAGGGGTGGCGGCTACACCTTC.

The chain uses TRBV13 and TRBJ2-7; D is undetermined. Per the germline V gene, CDR1 is PRHDT and CDR2 is FYEKMQ (reference sequence). This CDR3 comprises 13 residues. The V end lost 6 bases, the J end lost 0 bases, and 9 bases lay between the germline ends. CDR3 amino acids: CASRIGRSYEQYF. In nucleotides, the CDR3 is TGTGCCAGCAGAATCGGGCGCTCCTACGAGCAGTACTTC.

This chain uses TRBV7-3 with TRBJ1-1; the D gene is possibly TRBD1 (5 bases). This CDR3 is 15 amino acids long. Trimming cost V 2 bases and J 2 bases, with 12 bases left between them. CDR1 is SGHTA, CDR2 FQGTGA, per germline. The CDR3 loop is CASSLYGGVNTEAFF. The CDR3 DNA is TGTGCCAGCAGCTTATATGGGGGTGTTAACACTGAAGCTTTCTTT.

J is TRBJ2-1 and V is TRBV28, with TRBD1 matching over 9 bases. J was trimmed by 1 base and V by 5 bases; bases with no gene match: 3. This CDR3 comprises 15 residues. Germline loops: CDR1 MDHEN, CDR2 SYDVKM. The CDR3 sequence is CASSAGTGSYNEQFF. Here the CDR3 DNA reads TGTGCCAGCAGTGCCGGGACAGGGTCCTACAATGAGCAGTTCTTC.

V is TRBV4-1 and J is TRBJ1-1, with TRBD1 identical over 9 bases. The V gene's germline CDR1 is MGHRA and CDR2 YSYEKL. This CDR3 comprises 16 residues. Unmatched junction bases numbered 3, after V lost 0 bases and J lost 1 base. CDR3 DNA: TGCGCCAGCAGCCAAGAGGGGACAGGGTGGAACACTGAAGCTTTCTTT. It yields the protein CASSQEGTGWNTEAFF.

The genes are TRBV9 and TRBJ2-1; a possible D gene is TRBD2 (5 bases). The V end was cut by 0 bases, the J end by 5 bases, with 15 bases between. This CDR3 contains 16 residues. Germline CDR1 reads SGDLS; CDR2 reads YYNGEE. The CDR3 DNA reads TGTGCCAGCAGCGTAGGTGGAGGCACGAGGAACAATGAGCAGTTCTTC. Translation: CASSVGGGTRNNEQFF.

V and J are TRBV15 and TRBJ1-2; D may be TRBD1 (5 bases). The CDR3 spans 16 residues. CDR1 is LNHNV, CDR2 YYDKDF, per germline (reference sequence). Trimming took 2 bases from V and 2 from J, leaving 15 bases between them. The CDR3 sequence is CATSRPTGDLNYGYTF. CDR3 bases: TGTGCCACCAGCAGACCCACAGGAGATCTGAACTATGGCTACACCTTC.

CDR3 protein: CAWSVGAGYEQYF. For the CDR3, the DNA is TGTGCCTGGAGTGTCGGGGCCGGTTACGAGCAGTACTTC. The chain is built from TRBV30 and TRBJ2-7, with D possibly called TRBD1 or TRBD2 (5 bases each). Trimming left V 0 bases short and J 4 bases short, with 10 bases between. Germline assignment: CDR1 GTSNPN and CDR2 SVGIG (reference sequence). The CDR3 runs to 13 residues.

The chain is built from TRBV5-4 and TRBJ2-1, with D possibly being TRBD2 (5 bases). This CDR3 is 14 amino acids long. V was shortened by 7 bases and J by 0 bases, with 11 bases between the two germline ends. Germline V gene sequence: CDR1 SGHNT, CDR2 YYREEE (reference sequence). This chain's CDR3 is CASGFGDSYNEQFF. CDR3 coding DNA: TGTGCCAGCGGTTTCGGGGACTCCTACAATGAGCAGTTCTTC.

The chain employs TRBV7-2 and TRBJ2-7, with 8 bases fitting TRBD1. Germline CDR1 and CDR2: SGHTA and FQGNSA. Germline trimming cut 2 bases from V and 2 bases from J; bases unmatched to any gene: 8. This CDR3 is built from 16 residues. For the CDR3, the DNA is TGTGCCAGCAGCTTAACTTGGGGACAGGAGGCCTACGAGCAGTACTTC. As protein: CASSLTWGQEAYEQYF. Based on the CDR3 plus reference TRBV7-2 and TRBJ2-7, the full variable domain is GAGVSQSPSNKVTEKGKDVELRCDPISGHTALYWYRQSLGQGLEFLIYFQGNSAPDKSGLPSDRFSAERTGGSVSTLTIQRTQQEDSAVYLCASSLTWGQEAYEQYFGPGTRLTVT.

The J gene is TRBJ2-3, the V gene TRBV12-3 or TRBV12-4; D remains unclear. V dropped 7 bases and J dropped 3 bases, with 8 bases sitting between them. The CDR3 runs to 12 residues. The CDR3 sequence: CASTPSTDTQYF. Written as DNA, the CDR3 is TGTGCCAGCACCCCCTCGACAGATACGCAGTATTTT.

The rearrangement links TRBV30 to TRBJ2-7; possible D gene TRBD1, 5 bases. V dropped 0 bases and J dropped 2 bases, with 11 bases sitting between them. CDR3 length: 14 residues. Looked up from germline, CDR1 is GTSNPN and CDR2 is SVGIG (reference sequence). Here the CDR3 reads CAWSVLGRAYEQYF. DNA of the CDR3: TGTGCCTGGAGTGTACTTGGCAGGGCCTACGAGCAGTACTTC.

The gene calls are TRBV7-9 and TRBJ2-7; D gene ambiguous. V lost 5 bases to trimming and J lost 4 bases, with 9 bases between them. Germline loops: CDR1 SEHNR, CDR2 FQNEAQ (reference sequence). The CDR3 consists of 12 residues. CDR3 in amino acids: CASSRAPYEQYF. DNA for the CDR3: TGTGCCAGCAGCAGGGCGCCTTACGAGCAGTACTTC.

The table lists this clonotype with a count of one. The gene calls are TRBV7-9 and TRBJ2-7; no reliable D call. The ends were cut back, 5 bases at V and 1 base at J, with 6 bases in the middle. The germline gives CDR1 SEHNR, CDR2 FQNEAQ (reference sequence). The CDR3 is 12 amino acids. The CDR3, as DNA: TGTGCCAGCAGCGATGATTCCTACGAGCAGTACGTC. Residues: CASSDDSYEQYV.

The rearrangement uses TRBV7-9 and TRBJ1-1; D is uncertain. The germline V gene encodes CDR1 SEHNR and CDR2 FQNEAQ (reference sequence). Trimming stripped 4 bases from V and 0 bases from J, with 9 bases between. This CDR3 comprises 14 residues. The CDR3 DNA follows: TGTGCCAGCAGCTCACAGCGGGTGAACACTGAAGCTTTCTTT. Encoded protein: CASSSQRVNTEAFF.

The J gene is TRBJ1-1, the V gene TRBV6-5, with 11 bases matching TRBD1. V lost 2 bases to trimming and J lost 5 bases; unmatched junction nucleotides: 1. Germline V lookup: CDR1 MNHEY, CDR2 SVGAGI. The CDR3 spans 14 residues. The CDR3 region has the DNA TGTGCCAGCAGTTACCGGGACAGGGGGACTGAAGCTTTCTTT. Translated: CASSYRDRGTEAFF.

This chain links TRBV11-1 with TRBJ1-1; TRBD1 matches at 7 bases. The V gene end was trimmed by 5 bases and the J gene end by 6 bases; junction bases not matched to a gene: 6. CDR1 is SGHAT, CDR2 FQDESV, per germline (reference sequence). The length of the CDR3 is 13 residues. The CDR3 spells CASSPPTGAEAFF. The CDR3 DNA is TGTGCCAGCAGCCCGCCTACAGGGGCTGAAGCTTTCTTT.

V gene TRBV12-3 or TRBV12-4 combines with J gene TRBJ2-7, with D unresolved. The V end lost 5 bases, the J end lost 2 bases, and 7 bases lay between the germline ends. This CDR3 contains 12 residues. CDR3: CASSRAAYEQYF. DNA for the CDR3: TGTGCCAGCAGTAGGGCAGCCTACGAGCAGTACTTC.

This chain joins TRBV13 and TRBJ2-2; no firm D call. The CDR3 contains 17 residues. The germline V gene has CDR1 PRHDT and CDR2 FYEKMQ (reference sequence). V gave up 6 bases and J gave up 4 bases, with 21 bases separating them. The CDR3 DNA reads TGTGCCAGCAGTTCCAAACCGCACGATACCCTCACCGGGGAGCTGTTTTTT. Protein product: CASSSKPHDTLTGELFF.

The genes are TRBV30 and TRBJ2-3; D is unclear. CDR3 size: 14 residues. The germline V and J ends were trimmed by 1 base and 3 bases, with 11 bases remaining between them. From germline, CDR1 is GTSNPN and CDR2 SVGIG (reference sequence). The CDR3 nucleotides read TGTGCCTGGAGTGATGGTCGTAGAACAGATACGCAGTATTTT. It yields the protein CAWSDGRRTDTQYF. Full variable domain (missing parts from reference TRBV30 and TRBJ2-3): SQTIHQWPATLVQPVGSPLSLECTVEGTSNPNLYWYRQAAGRGLQLLFYSVGIGQISSEVPQNLSASRPQDRQFILSSKKLLLSDSGFYLCAWSDGRRTDTQYFGPGTRLTVL.

The chain couples TRBV20-1 to TRBJ2-2; weak D call: TRBD1 (5 bases). Germline CDR1 and CDR2: DFQATT and SNEGSKA (reference sequence). V was pared by 3 bases and J by 0 bases, with 5 bases between. This CDR3 has 13 residues. CDR3 DNA sequence: TGCAGTGCTAGGACAGCGAACACCGGGGAGCTGTTTTTT. Protein sequence: CSARTANTGELFF.